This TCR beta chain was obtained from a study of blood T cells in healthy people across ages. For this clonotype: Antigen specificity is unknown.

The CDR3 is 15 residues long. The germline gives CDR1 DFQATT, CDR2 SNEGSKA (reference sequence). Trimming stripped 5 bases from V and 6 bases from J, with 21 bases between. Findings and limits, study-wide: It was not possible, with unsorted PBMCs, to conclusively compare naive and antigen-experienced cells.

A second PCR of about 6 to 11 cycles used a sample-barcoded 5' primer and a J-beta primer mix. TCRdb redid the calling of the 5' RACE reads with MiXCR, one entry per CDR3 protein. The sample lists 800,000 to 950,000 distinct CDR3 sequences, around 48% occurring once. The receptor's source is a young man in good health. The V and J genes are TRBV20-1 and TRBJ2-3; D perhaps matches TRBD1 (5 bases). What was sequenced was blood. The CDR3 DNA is TGCAGTGCTCGGCAGGGTACAAACCCGGTGGATACGCAGTATTTT. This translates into CSARQGTNPVDTQYF.